This TCR beta chain was observed in a study of blood T cell repertoires in COVID-19. Study context: The United States, Italy and Spain supplied acute and convalescent COVID-19 samples.

This CDR3 region has 12 residues. Trimming pared 4 bases from V and 4 bases from J, leaving 9 bases between. Germline CDR1 is SGDLS and CDR2 is YYNGEE. Authors' processing steps: Cell counts per sample came from amplifying reference gene primers. This table comes from immunoSEQ multiplex PCR, and its TCRdb copy is limited to in-frame clones, with some not included. V, J and clone size are those of that table, while D and trimming were read from the DNA. The table has some 98,000 clones, 65% to 90% seen once; the top ten hold approximately 11%. This receptor was taken from a man between 65 and 85 years old with active or convalescent COVID-19. This chain links TRBV9 with TRBJ2-7, with TRBD1 as a possible D gene (6 bases). The sample taken for sequencing was peripheral blood. CDR3 bases: TGTGCCAGCAGCTCGGACAGATACGAGCAGTACTTC. It yields the protein CASSSDRYEQYF.